Described below is a single T cell receptor (beta chain) sequence and its context. The target antigen is unknown. UMI-labeled 5' RACE TRB cDNA libraries were prepared from the cells. TCRdb processed the 5' RACE reads again and assigns one entry to each CDR3 protein, with no DNA. This sample's table reports tens of thousands of distinct CDR3 sequences. The germline gives CDR1 SEHNR, CDR2 FQNEAQ (reference sequence). The CDR3 sequence is 13 residues long. These data come from a study of CXCR3-negative and CXCR3-positive naive CD8 T cells. Study in general: With about 1.5 +/- 0.3 million reads per library, the TRB reads numbered 120 million to 150 million in total.

Findings of the study overall: Across naive subsets, surface CD5 expression was comparable, and TCR strength was inferred from properties of the TRB CDR3. Both of the naive subsets showed about the same high diversity, but memory CD8+ cells had much less.

The sequenced material came from memory CD8+ T cells from blood. The rearrangement uses TRBV7-9 and TRBJ2-7; absent DNA, TCRdb's TRBD1 call cannot be checked. This TCR was recovered from a human donor in good health. Some clones in this sample may be carry-over from other donors' samples. The CDR3: CASSPAGTYEQYF.